The following is a T cell receptor beta chain sequence with its context. The V gene lost 4 bases and the J gene lost 1 base, with 11 bases spanning the gap. The CDR3 runs 14 residues. The germline gives CDR1 SGHRS, CDR2 YFSETQ. These data belong to a study of CD8 T cells in Susac syndrome. About the research overall: Treatment status at blood draw for the Susac syndrome patients was therapy-naive, corticosteroids, or intravenous immunoglobulin alone.

RNA totalling about 0.45 to 1 ug underwent reverse transcription with random hexamers. MiXCR, run by TCRdb on the immunoSEQ multiplex PCR reads, gives a single entry per CDR3 protein. This repertoire shows about 210,000 distinct CDR3 sequences, about 94% found once; its top ten account for around 0.15%. The chain joins TRBV5-1 to TRBJ1-1; D is possibly TRBD1 (5 bases). This sequence was found in a human donor with Susac syndrome. Sequenced material: CD4+ T cells from PBMCs. This CDR3 is CASSTAGQNTEAFF. The CDR3 DNA reads as TGCGCCAGCAGCACGGCGGGGCAGAACACTGAAGCTTTCTTT.